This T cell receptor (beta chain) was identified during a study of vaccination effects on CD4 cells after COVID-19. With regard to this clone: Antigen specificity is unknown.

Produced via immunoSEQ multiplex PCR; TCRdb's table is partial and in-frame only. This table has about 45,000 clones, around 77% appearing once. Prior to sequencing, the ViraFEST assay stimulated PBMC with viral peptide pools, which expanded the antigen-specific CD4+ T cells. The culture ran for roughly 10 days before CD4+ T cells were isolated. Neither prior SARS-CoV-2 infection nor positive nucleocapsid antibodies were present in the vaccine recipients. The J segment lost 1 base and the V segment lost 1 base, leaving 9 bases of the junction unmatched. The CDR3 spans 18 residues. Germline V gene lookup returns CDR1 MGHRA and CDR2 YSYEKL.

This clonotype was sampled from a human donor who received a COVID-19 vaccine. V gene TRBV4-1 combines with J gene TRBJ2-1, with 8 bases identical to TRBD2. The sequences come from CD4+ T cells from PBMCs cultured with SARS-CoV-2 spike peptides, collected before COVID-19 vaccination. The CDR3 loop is CASSQAFPGTRSYNEQFF. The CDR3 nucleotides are TGCGCCAGCAGCCAAGCCTTCCCCGGGACTAGGTCCTACAATGAGCAGTTCTTC.